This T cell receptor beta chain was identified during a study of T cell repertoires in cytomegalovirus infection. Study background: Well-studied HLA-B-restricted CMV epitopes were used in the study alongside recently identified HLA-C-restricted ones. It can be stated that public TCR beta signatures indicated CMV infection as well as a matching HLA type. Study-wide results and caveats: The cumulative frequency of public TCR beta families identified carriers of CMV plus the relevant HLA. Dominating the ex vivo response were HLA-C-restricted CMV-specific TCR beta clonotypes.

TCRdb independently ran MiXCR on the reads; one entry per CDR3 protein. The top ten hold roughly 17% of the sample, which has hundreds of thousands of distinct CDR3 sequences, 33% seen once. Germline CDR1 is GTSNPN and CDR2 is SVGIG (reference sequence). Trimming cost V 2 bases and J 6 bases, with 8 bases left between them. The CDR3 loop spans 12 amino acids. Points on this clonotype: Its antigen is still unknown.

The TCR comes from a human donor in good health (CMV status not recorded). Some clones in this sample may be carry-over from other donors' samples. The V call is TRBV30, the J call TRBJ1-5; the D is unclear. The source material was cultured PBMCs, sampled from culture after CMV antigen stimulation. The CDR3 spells CAWSRKGQPQHF. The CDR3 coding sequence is TGTGCCTGGAGTAGGAAAGGTCAGCCCCAGCATTTT.